Only a few counts were recorded for the clone carrying this T cell receptor beta chain. Its antigen is not known. MiXCR, run by TCRdb on the reads, gives a single entry per CDR3 protein. Of about 140,000 distinct CDR3 sequences listed, around 32% were seen once; the top ten hold 45% to 55%. This specimen belongs to a study of T cell repertoires in cytomegalovirus infection. Study-level information: Researchers turned to recently identified HLA-C-restricted CMV epitopes as well as well-studied HLA-B-restricted ones. The public TCR beta signatures pointed to both CMV infection and matching HLA type.

Findings and limits, study-wide: Clonotype analysis showed dominance of the ex vivo response by HLA-C-restricted CMV-specific TCR beta clonotypes.

Unmatched junction bases numbered 11, after V lost 6 bases and J lost 4 bases. This CDR3 comprises 15 residues. The germline V gene encodes CDR1 MNHEY and CDR2 SMNVEV (reference sequence). V is TRBV27 and J is TRBJ2-7, with TRBD1 identical over 8 bases. The TCR comes from a human donor in good health (CMV status not recorded). Some clones in this sample may be carry-over from other donors' samples. The specimen comprised CD8+ T cells from cultured PBMCs, sampled from culture after CMV antigen stimulation. The CDR3 region has the DNA TGTGCCAGCAGCCGAAGGACAGGGAGTGTATACGAGCAGTACTTC. It translates to CASSRRTGSVYEQYF.